The present T cell receptor (beta chain) was sequenced within a study of read filtering for tumor transcriptome and immune sequencing (dated by TCRdb to about 2020). Describing the broader study: Of the patients in the cohort, under 20 were male and more than 12 were female, and their mean age was around 66 years, with a range of roughly 40 to 80. By revised international staging, fewer than ten patients were R-ISS I, 16 were R-ISS II and 7 were R-ISS III. Whole-transcriptome libraries were prepared with the TruSeq RNA Access Library Prep Kit after DNase treatment. Per sample, about 4.05 to 10.27 million TCR-region mapped reads were obtained with IR-seq, compared with only 85 to 1273 with RNA-seq. The study compared TCR repertoires from targeted immune repertoire sequencing and bulk whole-transcriptome sequencing run on the same bone marrow samples. A main aim was a read-filtering strategy for immune repertoire data, specifically whether clonotypes supported by a single read should be removed. Paper-wide results and their limitations: When single-read clonotypes were removed, the proportions of shared clonotypes in IR-seq and RNA-seq correlated more strongly. Compared with RNA-seq, IR-seq captured clonotypes at much higher depth and more reliably, and a smaller IR-seq throughput was enough to identify most shared clonotypes. Rather than purified T cells, the sorted CD138-negative fraction was a mixed bone marrow immune population. Single-read clonotypes made up roughly 82% of clonotypes but about 3.5% of total reads in IR-seq, and around 73% of clonotypes and 40% to 50% of reads in RNA-seq.

The CDR3 runs 11 residues from the cysteine to the phenylalanine. The only DNA kept is the CDR3, 33 bases in frame from the first base. As encoded in the germline V gene, CDR1 is SGHVS while CDR2 is FQNEAQ. V is pared back by 11 bases and J by 9 bases, with 16 bases lying between the germline termini. The Immunoverse kit was used to build TCR libraries from 400 ng RNA, with molecular barcoded adaptors covering alpha/delta and beta/gamma chains. The same RNA used for transcriptome sequencing was used for TCR library preparation. TCR libraries were sequenced on an Illumina HiSeq 4000 with 2 x 150 cycles. Per the original workflow: Using MiXCR, which included quality filtering and error correction, TCR reads were aligned to human V, D, J and C references and then assembled into CDR3 clonotypes. Clonotype counts and gene usage diversity were analyzed with the tcR package in R. For inspection of raw mapping reads, RNA-seq reads were mapped by STAR aligner version 2.5.3a onto GRCh37 of the human genome. IR-seq fastq files were randomly downsampled with Seqtk 1.3 to test the effect of sequencing depth on detected clonotypes. TCRdb's own reprocessing of the public reads used fastp at Q25 and MiXCR and kept productive beta chains. For every CDR3 protein sequence, its rows merge into one entry that carries the most common genes and DNA. The V and J calls were determined by TCRdb, not by the authors. Recorded for this sample are 43,000 or so distinct CDR3 sequences; about 12% of them occurred a single time. Together, the top ten hold roughly 14% of the sample.

This clonotype came up many times. What this receptor recognizes is not known. No much larger clone exists at a distance of one base, and base qualities are not known. Each patient had bone marrow sampled at the time of active disease. Ficoll-Hypaque density gradient centrifugation was used to isolate the bone marrow mononuclear cells. CD138-negative cells were obtained by negative selection after labeling with CD138 magnetic microbeads on a MACS separator, removing myeloma plasma cells. Flow cytometry on an Attune NxT with CD138 antibodies was used to check the purity of the isolated cells. TRIzol reagent was used to extract total RNA, which was then quantified with a NanoDrop spectrophotometer. For each patient, the CD138-negative bone marrow sample underwent paired RNA-seq and IR-seq.

The source material was a population of CD138-negative cells sorted from bone marrow. What the cell subset or site label conveys for this sample: bone marrow mononuclear cells depleted of CD138+ plasma/myeloma cells by negative magnetic selection. Recombination joined TRBV7-8 with TRBJ1-1; the best D guess is TRBD1, with 6 bases matching. The receptor comes from a donor over 35 with multiple myeloma. The bases are TGTGCCGTCAGGGGAGGGGGGAAAGCTTTCTTT. It specifies CAVRGGGKAFF. The variable domain in full, with residues beyond the CDR3 obtained from the reference TRBV7-8 and TRBJ1-1 genes, is GAGVSQSPRYKVAKRGQDVALRCDPISGHVSLFWYQQALGQGPEFLTYFQNEAQLDKSGLPSDRFFAERPEGSVSTLKIQRTQQEDSAVYLCAVRGGGKAFFGQGTRLTVV.